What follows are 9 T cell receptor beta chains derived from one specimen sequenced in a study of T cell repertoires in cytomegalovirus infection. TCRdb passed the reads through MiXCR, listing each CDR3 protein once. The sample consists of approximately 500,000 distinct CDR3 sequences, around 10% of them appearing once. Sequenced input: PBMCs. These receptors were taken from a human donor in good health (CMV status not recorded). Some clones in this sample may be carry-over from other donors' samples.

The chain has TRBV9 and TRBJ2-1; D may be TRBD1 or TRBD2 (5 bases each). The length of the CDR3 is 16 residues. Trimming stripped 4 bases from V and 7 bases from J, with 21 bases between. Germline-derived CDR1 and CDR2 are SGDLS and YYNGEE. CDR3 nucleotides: TGTGCCAGCAGCCGACAACTAGGGGTTTCTGGAAATGAGCAGTTCTTC. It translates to CASSRQLGVSGNEQFF.

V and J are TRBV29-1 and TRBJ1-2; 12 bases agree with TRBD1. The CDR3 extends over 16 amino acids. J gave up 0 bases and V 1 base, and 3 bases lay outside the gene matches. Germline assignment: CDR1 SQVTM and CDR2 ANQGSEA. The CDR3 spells CSVEGDRGPSNYGYTF. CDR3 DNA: TGCAGCGTTGAAGGGGACAGGGGGCCATCTAACTATGGCTACACCTTC.

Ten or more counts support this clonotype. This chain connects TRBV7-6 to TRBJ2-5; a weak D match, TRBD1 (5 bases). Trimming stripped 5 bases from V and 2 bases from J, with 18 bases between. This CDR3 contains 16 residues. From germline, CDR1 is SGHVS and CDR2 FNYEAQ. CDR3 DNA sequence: TGTGCCAGCAGCCCCATTCTAAGGGGCAGACAAGAGACCCAGTACTTC. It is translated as CASSPILRGRQETQYF.

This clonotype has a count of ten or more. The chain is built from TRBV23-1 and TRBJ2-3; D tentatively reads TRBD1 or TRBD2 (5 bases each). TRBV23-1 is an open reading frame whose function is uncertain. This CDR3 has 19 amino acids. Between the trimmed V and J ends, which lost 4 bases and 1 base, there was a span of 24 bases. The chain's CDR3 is CASSPRYPGPQDGTDTQYF. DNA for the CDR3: TGCGCCAGCAGTCCGAGGTACCCGGGGCCCCAGGATGGCACAGATACGCAGTATTTT.

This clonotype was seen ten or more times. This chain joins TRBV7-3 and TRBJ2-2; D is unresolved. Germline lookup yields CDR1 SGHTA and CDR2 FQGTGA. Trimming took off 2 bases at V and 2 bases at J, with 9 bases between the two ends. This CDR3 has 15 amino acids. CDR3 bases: TGTGCCAGCAGCTTATCCCCTACTAACACCGGGGAGCTGTTTTTT. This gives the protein CASSLSPTNTGELFF.

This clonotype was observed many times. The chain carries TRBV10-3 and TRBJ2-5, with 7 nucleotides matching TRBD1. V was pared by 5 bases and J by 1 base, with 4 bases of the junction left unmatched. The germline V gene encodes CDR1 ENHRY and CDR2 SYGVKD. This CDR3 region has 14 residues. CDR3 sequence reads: CAISSRTGQETQYF. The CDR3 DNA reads TGTGCCATCAGTTCCCGGACAGGCCAAGAGACCCAGTACTTC.

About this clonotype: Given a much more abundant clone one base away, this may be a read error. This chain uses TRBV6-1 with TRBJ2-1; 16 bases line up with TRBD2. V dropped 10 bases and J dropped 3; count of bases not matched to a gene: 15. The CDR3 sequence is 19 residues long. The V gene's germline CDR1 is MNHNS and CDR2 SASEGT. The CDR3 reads CANNPSGTSGGAGYNEQFF. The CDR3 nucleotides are TGTGCCAACAATCCGTCCGGGACTAGCGGGGGGGCTGGCTACAATGAGCAGTTCTTC.

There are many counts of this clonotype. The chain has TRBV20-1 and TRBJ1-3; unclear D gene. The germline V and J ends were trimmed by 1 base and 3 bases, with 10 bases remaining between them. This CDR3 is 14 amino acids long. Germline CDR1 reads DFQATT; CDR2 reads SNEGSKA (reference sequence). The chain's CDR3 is CSARGPENGNTIYF. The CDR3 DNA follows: TGCAGTGCTAGAGGACCAGAAAATGGAAACACCATATATTTT.

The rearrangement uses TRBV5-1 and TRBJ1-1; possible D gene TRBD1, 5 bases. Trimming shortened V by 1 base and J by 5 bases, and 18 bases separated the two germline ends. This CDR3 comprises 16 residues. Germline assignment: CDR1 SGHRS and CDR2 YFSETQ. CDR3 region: CASSLNPGRLGTEAFF. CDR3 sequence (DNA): TGCGCCAGCAGCTTGAATCCAGGGCGGCTCGGAACTGAAGCTTTCTTT. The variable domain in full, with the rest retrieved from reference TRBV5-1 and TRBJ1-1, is KAGVTQTPRYLIKTRGQQVTLSCSPISGHRSVSWYQQTPGQGLQFLFEYFSETQRNKGNFPGRFSGRQFSNSRSEMNVSTLELGDSALYLCASSLNPGRLGTEAFFGQGTRLTVV.